This TCR beta chain is drawn from a study of beta chain features in type 1 diabetes. Reverse transcription of all isolated RNA meant that expressed TCRB transcripts were sequenced. The read count averaged around 4 million across naive, central memory and regulatory T cell samples. The data were produced by immunoSEQ multiplex PCR, yet TCRdb's version contains in-frame clones alone and is incomplete. The table has approximately 150,000 clones, roughly an eighth seen once. This clone was picked up a small number of times. What it recognizes is unknown. The study, taken as a whole, reports: PCR might favor shorter templates, equally in patients and controls. Shortening that was moderate but significant affected the TCRB CDR3s of Type 1 diabetes patients in all four CD4+ subsets. Cells with high TCR expression could be over-represented when cDNA is sequenced. Type 1 diabetes patients showed fewer insertions and more deletions at VDJ junctions.

This CDR3 region has 12 residues. Germline loops: CDR1 ENHRY, CDR2 SYGVKD. Trimming pared 10 bases from V and 8 bases from J, leaving 17 bases between. The rearrangement uses TRBV10-3 and TRBJ1-1; a weak D match, TRBD1 (5 bases). This TCR was recovered from a young man with type 1 diabetes. Sequencing input: central memory CD4+ T cells from blood. The CDR3 region is CATGTPTLEAFF. The DNA for the CDR3 is TGTGCCACCGGGACTCCTACACTCGAAGCTTTCTTT.